The present T cell receptor (beta chain) was sequenced within a study of technical replicates of blood from a handful of donors. Worth noting for this clone: At one boundary the junction diverges from the germline segment, which might be a read error.

The repertoire was sequenced with immunoSEQ multiplex PCR; TCRdb's copy has only in-frame clones and lacks some. The sample shows more than 55,000 clones, around 94% of them seen only once. The CDR3 has 14 amino acids. CDR1 is ENHRY, CDR2 SYGVKD, per germline. The sequencing input was T cells isolated from PBMCs. The TCR originated in a human donor in good health. The chain uses TRBV10-3 and TRBJ2-3; 8 bases match TRBD2. CDR3 nucleotide sequence: TGTGCCGTCAGTAGCGGGGTGGTCACAGATACGCAGTATTTT. Its translation: CAVSSGVVTDTQYF.